The rows below give T cell receptor beta chains drawn from one sample of a study of cytomegalovirus exposure and HLA in healthy donors. Assay used: immunoSEQ multiplex PCR; TCRdb lists only in-frame clones, some missing. The sample includes 150,000 or so clones, roughly 80% of them seen just once. The sample taken for sequencing was PBMCs. Receptors originate from a man aged 30 to 39 in good health and CMV-seronegative. The CDR3 runs from the conserved cysteine through the conserved F or W. Each record gives: J gene, D gene, V gene, clone size, CDR3 protein, CDR3 DNA. The D gene is left open where the match is weak. Size values are once, few and many counts, or a class for expanded clones, and some rows have none.

TRBJ1-5 NA TRBV28 NA CASSLGSGGYQPQHF TGTGCCAGCAGTTTGGGCTCGGGGGGCTATCAGCCCCAGCATTTT
TRBJ1-6 NA TRBV10-1 NA CASSESQANSPLHF TGCGCCAGCAGTGAGTCCCAGGCCAATTCACCCCTCCACTTT
TRBJ2-1 NA TRBV4-1 few CASTSGLSSNEQFF TGCGCCAGCACTTCGGGACTCTCCTCTAATGAGCAGTTCTTC
TRBJ1-6 TRBD1 TRBV19 NA CASRRQGSNSPLHF TGTGCCAGTAGACGACAGGGGTCCAATTCACCCCTCCACTTT
TRBJ2-3 NA TRBV27 NA CASSRPFGAADTQYF TGTGCCAGCAGCCGACCCTTTGGGGCAGCAGATACGCAGTATTTT
TRBJ2-7 NA TRBV5-6 few CASSPIGSRETYEQYF TGTGCCAGCAGCCCGATTGGGAGTCGGGAAACCTACGAGCAGTACTTC
TRBJ1-2 TRBD1 TRBV6-6 NA CASSGTERDGYTF TGTGCCAGCAGTGGGACAGAAAGGGATGGCTACACCTTC
TRBJ1-5 NA TRBV18 NA CASSQGVFDQPQHF TGTGCCAGCTCACAAGGGGTATTCGATCAGCCCCAGCATTTT
TRBJ2-7 TRBD1 TRBV5-4 few CASSLGTGGAPYEQYF TGTGCCAGCAGCTTGGGGACAGGGGGCGCCCCCTACGAGCAGTACTTC
TRBJ2-1 TRBD2 TRBV6-5 NA CASSYSGGASYNEQFF TGTGCCAGCAGTTACTCCGGGGGGGCCTCCTACAATGAGCAGTTCTTC
TRBJ2-5 NA TRBV7-9 NA CASSGRETQYF TGTGCCAGCAGCGGCAGGGAGACCCAGTACTTC
TRBJ2-7 TRBD1 TRBV28 NA CASSTGQGFGSSEQYF TGTGCCAGCAGTACGGGACAGGGTTTTGGTAGCAGCGAGCAGTACTTC
TRBJ2-7 NA TRBV30 NA CAWGGPGRPYEQYF TGTGCCTGGGGAGGGCCAGGGCGCCCTTACGAGCAGTACTTC
TRBJ2-7 TRBD2 TRBV15 NA CATSRDLAGGFYEQYF TGTGCCACCAGCAGAGATTTAGCGGGAGGTTTCTACGAGCAGTACTTC
TRBJ2-3 TRBD2 TRBV9 once CASSVVGGSGESDTQYF TGTGCCAGCAGCGTAGTAGGTGGTAGCGGGGAGTCAGATACGCAGTATTTT
TRBJ2-1 NA TRBV4-2 NA CASSQDLKPFFEQFF TGTGCCAGCAGCCAAGATCTCAAGCCCTTTTTTGAGCAGTTCTTC
TRBJ2-1 NA TRBV27 NA CASTLPPHEQFF TGTGCCAGCACCCTACCCCCCCATGAGCAGTTCTTC
TRBJ1-4 NA TRBV30 NA CAWSWSGISEKLFF TGTGCCTGGAGCTGGTCAGGGATAAGTGAAAAACTGTTTTTT
TRBJ1-2 NA TRBV11-2 NA CASSLDPGLGYTF TGTGCCAGCAGCTTAGATCCTGGACTTGGCTACACCTTC
TRBJ2-1 TRBD1 TRBV10-2 NA CASSESRGNEQFF TGCGCCAGCAGTGAGTCCAGGGGGAATGAGCAGTTCTTC
TRBJ2-3 TRBD2 TRBV19 once CASRRDTSGRAADTQYF TGTGCCAGTAGACGGGATACTAGCGGGAGGGCAGCAGATACGCAGTATTTT
TRBJ1-1 NA TRBV18 NA CASSTQAPTGTEAFF TGTGCCAGCTCTACTCAGGCACCTACGGGGACTGAAGCTTTCTTT
TRBJ2-2 TRBD1 TRBV19 few CASRDWGTGLTGELFF TGTGCCAGTCGGGATTGGGGGACAGGCCTCACCGGGGAGCTGTTTTTT
TRBJ1-4 NA TRBV19 NA CASRIQGTNEKLFF TGTGCCAGTAGAATACAGGGAACTAATGAAAAACTGTTTTTT
TRBJ1-1 TRBD1 TRBV18 NA CASSPGQGGTEAFF TGTGCCAGCTCACCGGGACAGGGTGGTACTGAAGCTTTCTTT
TRBJ2-7 TRBD1 TRBV19 once CADRGRPTYEQYF TGCGCCGACAGGGGGCGCCCGACCTACGAGCAGTACTTC
TRBJ1-2 TRBD1 TRBV7-9 few CASSGQGANYGYTF TGTGCCAGCAGCGGACAGGGGGCTAACTATGGCTACACCTTC
TRBJ2-5 NA TRBV28 NA CASSPTRGTQETQYF TGTGCCAGCAGTCCCACGCGCGGAACCCAAGAGACCCAGTACTTC
TRBJ1-2 NA TRBV28 few CASSPRLYGYTF TGTGCCAGCAGTCCCCGACTGTATGGCTACACCTTC
TRBJ2-5 TRBD1 TRBV14 NA CASRDRDRARETQYF TGTGCCAGCAGAGACCGGGACAGGGCGCGCGAGACCCAGTACTTC